This TCR beta chain stems from a study of metastatic and nonmetastatic thyroid tumors. On the study more broadly: Peripheral blood and tumor or nodule samples from malignant and benign thyroid patients were compared. Points from the study as a whole: For both blood and tumor, malignant thyroid tumors reportedly showed significantly higher TCR beta diversity than benign nodules did.

There are a few counts of this clone. The antigen is unknown. None of the patients had undergone any treatment ahead of thyroid surgery. The junction had 2 bases not matched to a gene; V was cut back by 0 bases and J by 0 bases. CDR1 DFQATT and CDR2 SNEGSKA come from the germline V gene (reference sequence). There are 16 residues in the CDR3. In the authors' methods: A classifier for distant metastasis in papillary thyroid cancer was constructed using CDR3 differences observed across clinicopathological groups. TCRdb re-analyzed the PCR reads using MiXCR. The V and J calls, along with clone size, are taken from TCRdb and not from the paper's own processing. The data hold about 43,000 clones, with about 3.3% observed a single time.

The source of this sequence is a female donor with papillary thyroid cancer or a benign thyroid nodule (not recorded which). Some clones in this sample may be carry-over from other donors' samples. Sequencing was carried out using blood. This chain joins TRBV20-1 and TRBJ2-1; 10 bases match TRBD2. Written as DNA, the CDR3 is TGCAGTGCTAGAGATGCTAGCGGGAGCTCCTACAATGAGCAGTTCTTC. Translation gives CSARDASGSSYNEQFF.